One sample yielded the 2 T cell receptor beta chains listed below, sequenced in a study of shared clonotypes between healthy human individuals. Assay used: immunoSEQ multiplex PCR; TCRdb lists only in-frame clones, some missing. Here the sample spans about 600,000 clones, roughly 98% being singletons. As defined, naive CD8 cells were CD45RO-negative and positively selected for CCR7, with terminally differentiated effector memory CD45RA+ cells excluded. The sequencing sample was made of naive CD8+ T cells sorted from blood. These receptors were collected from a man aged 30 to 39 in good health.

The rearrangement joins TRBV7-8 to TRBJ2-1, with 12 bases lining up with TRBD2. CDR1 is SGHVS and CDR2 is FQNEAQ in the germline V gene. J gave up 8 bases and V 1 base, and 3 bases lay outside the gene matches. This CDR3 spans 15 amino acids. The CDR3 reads CASSLGLAGDYEQFF. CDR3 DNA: TGTGCCAGCAGCTTAGGACTAGCGGGAGACTATGAGCAGTTCTTC.

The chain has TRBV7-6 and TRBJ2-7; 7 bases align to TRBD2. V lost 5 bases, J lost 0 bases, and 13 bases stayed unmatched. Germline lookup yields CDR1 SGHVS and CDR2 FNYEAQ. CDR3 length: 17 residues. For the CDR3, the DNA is TGTGCCAGCAGCCACAACCGGCGGGGCGGGAGCTCCTACGAGCAGTACTTC. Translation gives CASSHNRRGGSSYEQYF.